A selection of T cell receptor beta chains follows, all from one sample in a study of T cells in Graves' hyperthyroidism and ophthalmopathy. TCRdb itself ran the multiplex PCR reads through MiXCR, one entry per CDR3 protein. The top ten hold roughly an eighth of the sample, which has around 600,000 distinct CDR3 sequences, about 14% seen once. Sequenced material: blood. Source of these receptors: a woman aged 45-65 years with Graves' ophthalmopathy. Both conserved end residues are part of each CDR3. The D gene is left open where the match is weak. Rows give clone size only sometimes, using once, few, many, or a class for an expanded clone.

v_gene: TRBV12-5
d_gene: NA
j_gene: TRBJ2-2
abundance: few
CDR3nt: TGTGCTAGTGGTTTGGCCGGGAGGAACACCGGGGAGCTGTTTTTT
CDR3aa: CASGLAGRNTGELFF

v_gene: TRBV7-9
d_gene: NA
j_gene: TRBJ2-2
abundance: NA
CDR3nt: TGTGCCAGCAGCTTACTCTCAGACACCGGGGAGCTGTTTTTT
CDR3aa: CASSLLSDTGELFF

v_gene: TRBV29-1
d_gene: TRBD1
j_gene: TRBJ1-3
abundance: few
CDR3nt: TGCAGCGTACTACAGGGGGCATCTGGAAACACCATATATTTT
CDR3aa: CSVLQGASGNTIYF

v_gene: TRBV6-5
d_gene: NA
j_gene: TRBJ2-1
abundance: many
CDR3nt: TGTGCCAGCAGTTATAGAGGGTACAATGAGCAGTTCTTC
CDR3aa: CASSYRGYNEQFF

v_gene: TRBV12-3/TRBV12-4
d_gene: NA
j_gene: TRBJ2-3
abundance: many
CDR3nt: TGTGCCAGCCAAGTCGGAGGCACAGATACGCAGTATTTT
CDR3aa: CASQVGGTDTQYF

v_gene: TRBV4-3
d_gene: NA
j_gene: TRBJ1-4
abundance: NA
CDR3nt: TGCGCCAGCAGCCAAAGAGGTGTGCTTAATGAAAAACTGTTTTTT
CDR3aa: CASSQRGVLNEKLFF

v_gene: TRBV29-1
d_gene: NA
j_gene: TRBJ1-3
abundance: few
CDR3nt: TGCAGCGTTGCCGGAGGCGGAAACACCATATATTTT
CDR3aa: CSVAGGGNTIYF

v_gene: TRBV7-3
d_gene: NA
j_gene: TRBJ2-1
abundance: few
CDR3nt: TGTGCCAGCAGCTTAAGGTCCAGCGGAGTGCACAATGAGCAGTTCTTC
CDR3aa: CASSLRSSGVHNEQFF

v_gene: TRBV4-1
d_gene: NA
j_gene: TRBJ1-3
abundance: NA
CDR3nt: TGCGCCAGCAGCCATGGCTTGGATTTCTCTGGAAACACCATATATTTT
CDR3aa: CASSHGLDFSGNTIYF

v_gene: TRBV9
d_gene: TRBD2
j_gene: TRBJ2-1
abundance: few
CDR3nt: TGTGCCAGCAGCGTAGTAGGCGGGAGCGTCAATGAGCAGTTCTTC
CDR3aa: CASSVVGGSVNEQFF

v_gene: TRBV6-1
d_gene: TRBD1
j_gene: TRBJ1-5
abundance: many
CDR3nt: TGTGCCTGCGAAAGTAGAGACAGGGGGCGGCGGCAGCCCCAGCATTTT
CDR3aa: CACESRDRGRRQPQHF